Described below is a single T cell receptor (beta chain) sequence and its context. No cognate antigen has been identified for it. No qualities accompany the bases; no much larger clone lies one base away. The junction carries 12 bases between V and J, which are trimmed by 7 bases and 0 bases respectively. Via the germline V gene, CDR1 is SQVTM and CDR2 ANQGSEA. The CDR3 contains 13 residues, cysteine and phenylalanine counted. The CDR3 DNA has 39 bases and is translated from base 1. TCR beta CDR3 regions were sequenced from DNA using the immunoSEQ Assay. In the original analysis: T cell density was computed as TCR beta template counts normalized to usable DNA estimated by amplifying housekeeping genes. Using the preseqR package, richness was estimated by extrapolating to 120,000 templates for tissue samples and 400,000 templates for PBMC samples. Clonality was defined as one minus Pielou's evenness. Tissue-enriched TCRs were identified by differential abundance testing using productive amino-acid clonotypes, minimum total count 5 and alpha 0.1. The Jaccard Index and the Morisita Overlap Index were used to measure how much the repertoires overlapped between compartments. GLIPH clustered TCR beta CDR3s with public tetramer-defined viral CDR3s; viral motifs required at least three viral sequences plus V-gene enrichment. Drawn from immuneACCESS, this table holds only the in-frame rearrangements with V and J called that TCRdb kept. Clones are partly lost; checked studies trace under half to an unresolved V gene and leave the rest unexplained. That table furnishes V, J and clone size, whereas the DNA furnished D and trimming. The sample has around 15,000 clones on record, approximately 89% of them singletons. The ten largest clones add up to 2.7% of the sample.

The sample originates from a study of T cells in localized non-small cell lung cancer (dated by TCRdb to 2020 to 2021). Regarding the complete study: T cell repertoires of about 230 early-stage NSCLC patients were analyzed, with tumors being compared against uninvolved tumor-adjacent lungs. The cohort consisted of about 240 treatment-naive NSCLC patients whose localized lung tumors had been resected. The mean age of the NSCLC patients was about 64 years, with fewer than 150 men and around 100 women. Points the paper makes about the study in general: Higher blood T cell density associated with longer overall survival, while higher adjacent-lung clonality associated with shorter survival. Because multi-region tumor sequencing was not performed, intratumor heterogeneity could not be ruled out. A median of 57 of the top 100 tumor clones turned up in the paired uninvolved adjacent lung, and some 28 of those clones also ranked among the top 100 of that same adjacent lung. The highest T cell clonality was observed in uninvolved tumor-adjacent lung, where clonality exceeded that of tumor, suggesting that antigenic responses were more focused in uninvolved tumor-adjacent lung. Because the study design was exploratory, TCR variables were selected using unadjusted p-values without false-discovery rate correction.

At diagnosis, tumor, uninvolved tumor-adjacent lung and peripheral blood were collected and then preserved as a mix of FFPE and fresh-frozen material. For TCR repertoire profiling, blood samples were analyzed in the form of peripheral blood mononuclear cells. The clonotype was recovered from a man aged 40-75 years with stage III lung adenocarcinoma. The sequence links TRBV29-1 to TRBJ1-1; TRBD1 is a weak D gene call, 5 bases matching. The material was peripheral blood mononuclear cells, obtained before any cancer treatment. The CDR3 sequence is CSAAGTVNTEAFF. The nucleotide sequence reads TGCAGCGCCGCCGGGACCGTGAACACTGAAGCTTTCTTT.